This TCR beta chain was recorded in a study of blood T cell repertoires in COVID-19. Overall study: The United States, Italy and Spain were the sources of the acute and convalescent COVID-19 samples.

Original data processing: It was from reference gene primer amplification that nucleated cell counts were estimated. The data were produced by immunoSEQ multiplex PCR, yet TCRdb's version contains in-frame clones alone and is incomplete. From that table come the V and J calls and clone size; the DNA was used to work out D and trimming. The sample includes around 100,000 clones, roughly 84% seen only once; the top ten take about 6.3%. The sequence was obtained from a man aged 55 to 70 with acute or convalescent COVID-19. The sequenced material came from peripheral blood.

Here the CDR3 reads CASSRKYGVRGMSYEQYF. CDR3 nucleotides: TGCGCCAGCAGCCGTAAGTACGGTGTCAGGGGTATGTCCTACGAGCAGTACTTC. V is TRBV4-3 and J is TRBJ2-7, with D possibly being TRBD1 (6 bases). The germline V and J ends were trimmed by 4 bases and 1 base, with 23 bases remaining between them. Germline CDR1 is LGHNA and CDR2 is YSLEER. The CDR3 runs 18 residues.